The 30 T cell receptor beta chains listed next were all sequenced from one sample in a study of CD8+CD57+ T cells in acquired aplastic anemia. For sequencing, patients were chosen who had shown expansion of CD8+CD57+ cells by flow cytometry. According to the study, genomic DNA was the template for TCR beta VDJ and CDR3 profiling. From the reads, TCRdb called clonotypes with MiXCR, one entry per CDR3 protein. This table has about 200,000 distinct CDR3 sequences, approximately 65% appearing once. The sample taken for sequencing was sorted CD4+, CD8+, or CD8+CD57+ T cells (not recorded which) from PBMCs. The origin of the receptors is a human donor with aplastic anemia.

The rearrangement links TRBV19 to TRBJ2-7; the D gene is possibly TRBD1 (6 bases). Trimming stripped 6 bases from V and 3 bases from J, with 15 bases between. Germline V CDR1 and CDR2: LNHDA, SQIVND (reference sequence). The CDR3 sequence is 14 residues long. CDR3 protein: CASRSRDILYEQYF. As DNA, the CDR3 is TGTGCCAGTAGGAGCCGGGACATACTCTACGAGCAGTACTTC.

This clonotype was detected once. The rearrangement uses TRBV29-1 and TRBJ2-5; TRBD1 aligns across 7 bases. Germline lookup yields CDR1 SQVTM and CDR2 ANQGSEA. V lost 7 bases to trimming and J lost 4 bases; unmatched junction nucleotides: 9. The CDR3 sequence is 13 residues long. The CDR3 reads CSGRKGAGETQYF. The CDR3 region has the DNA TGCAGCGGTCGGAAGGGGGCAGGAGAGACCCAGTACTTC.

The chain employs TRBV2 and TRBJ1-1, with D maybe TRBD1 (5 bases). The V end was cut by 5 bases, the J end by 1 base, with 11 bases between. This CDR3 is 14 amino acids long. The germline V gene has CDR1 SNHLY and CDR2 FYNNEI. CDR3 protein: CASSLRGGNTEAFF. CDR3 bases: TGTGCCAGCAGTCTTCGGGGGGGGAACACTGAAGCTTTCTTT.

This clonotype has a count of ten or more. The CDR3 DNA reads TGCAGTGCCCCAAGAGGGCCCACAGATACGCAGTATTTT. Encoded protein: CSAPRGPTDTQYF. The chain joins TRBV20-1 to TRBJ2-3, with a tentative D call TRBD2 (5 bases). The CDR3 extends over 13 amino acids. CDR1 is DFQATT, CDR2 SNEGSKA, per germline (reference sequence). The V gene lost 6 bases and the J gene lost 2 bases, with 12 bases spanning the gap.

The chain uses TRBV19 and TRBJ2-2; 7 nucleotides line up with TRBD1. The CDR3 has 14 amino acids. With 6 bases clipped from V and 3 bases from J, the junction kept 4 bases outside the gene matches. Germline loops: CDR1 LNHDA, CDR2 SQIVND (reference sequence). The DNA of the CDR3 is TGTGCCAGTAGCGAGGGGGCCTACACCGGGGAGCTGTTTTTT. Translation: CASSEGAYTGELFF.

The chain couples TRBV5-6 to TRBJ2-5; the match to TRBD2 covers 16 bases. In germline, CDR1 is SGHDT, CDR2 YYEEEE. V lost 4 bases to trimming and J lost 3 bases; unmatched junction nucleotides: 6. The CDR3 is 17 residues long. CDR3 in DNA: TGTGCCAGCAGCGCGGGACTAGCGGGAGGGTTGGAAGAGACCCAGTACTTC. Translating it yields CASSAGLAGGLEETQYF.

The gene calls are TRBV7-8 and TRBJ1-3, with a weak D call TRBD1 (6 bases). Germline V lookup: CDR1 SGHVS, CDR2 FQNEAQ. V dropped 5 bases and J dropped 3 bases, with 14 bases sitting between them. The CDR3 covers 15 residues. CDR3 nucleotides: TGTGCCAGCAGCCTGGCTCTGGACAGTGGAAACACCATATATTTT. Protein sequence: CASSLALDSGNTIYF.

The chain is built from TRBV6-5 and TRBJ2-7; the D is unclear. CDR1 is MNHEY and CDR2 is SVGAGI in the germline V gene. The CDR3 is 11 residues long. V was clipped by 5 bases and J by 9 bases, with 11 bases between them. This CDR3 reads CASSDGYGQYF. The DNA for the CDR3 is TGTGCCAGCAGTGACGGATATGGGCAGTACTTC.

The V gene is TRBV7-8, the J gene TRBJ1-2; no definite D call. CDR1 is SGHVS and CDR2 is FQNEAQ in the germline V gene. CDR3 size: 15 residues. Between the trimmed V and J ends, which lost 0 bases and 7 bases, there was a span of 15 bases. The DNA for the CDR3 is TGTGCCAGCAGCTTAGCGGTGGACGGACTGGCTGGCTACACCTTC. Translated, it gives CASSLAVDGLAGYTF.

The genes are TRBV6-5 and TRBJ2-5; tentative D call: TRBD2 (5 bases). The CDR3 consists of 13 residues. V lost 5 bases, J lost 4 bases, and 11 bases lay in between. Germline V lookup: CDR1 MNHEY, CDR2 SVGAGI. The CDR3 region is CASSRGLGETQYF. The CDR3 DNA follows: TGTGCCAGCAGTCGCGGGTTGGGAGAGACCCAGTACTTC.

About this clonotype itself: The junction shows a germline mismatch at one end, possibly a read error. This chain links TRBV5-1 with TRBJ1-1; D is unresolved. The CDR3 is made up of 13 amino acids. Germline V lookup: CDR1 SGHRS, CDR2 YFSETQ. This CDR3 is CASSVDWNTEAFF. The DNA for the CDR3 is TGTGCCAGCAGCGTAGACTGGAACACTGAAGCTTTCTTT.

The chain links TRBV2 to TRBJ2-1, with D tentatively TRBD1 (6 bases). This CDR3 is built from 16 residues. The germline CDR1 and CDR2 sequences are SNHLY and FYNNEI. The V gene lost 8 bases and the J gene lost 8 bases, with 25 bases spanning the gap. CDR3 protein: CASLEGGYSPRDEQFF. The CDR3 nucleotides are TGTGCCAGCTTAGAAGGGGGTTACTCTCCTAGGGATGAGCAGTTCTTC.

This clonotype was observed a few times. The V call is TRBV7-3, the J call TRBJ2-7; a weak D match, TRBD1 (5 bases). The CDR3 is 13 amino acids. V was clipped by 5 bases and J by 3 bases, with 11 bases between them. The germline gives CDR1 SGHTA, CDR2 FQGTGA. DNA of the CDR3: TGTGCCAGCAGCAGGGGTAGGGGCTACGAGCAGTACTTC. Translated, it gives CASSRGRGYEQYF.

This clonotype was detected many times. V gene TRBV20-1 combines with J gene TRBJ2-7; D is possibly TRBD2 (7 bases). The V and J ends lost 0 bases and 2 bases respectively, with 14 bases between them. There are 15 residues in the CDR3. Per germline, CDR1 DFQATT and CDR2 SNEGSKA (reference sequence). DNA for the CDR3: TGCAGTGCTAGAGATCTGGGCGGGGGCACCTACGAGCAGTACTTC. It translates to CSARDLGGGTYEQYF.

This clonotype came up a few times. The chain has TRBV7-2 and TRBJ1-1, with 7 nucleotides matching TRBD1. The V and J ends lost 4 bases and 10 bases, in that order; junction bases with no gene match: 6. The CDR3 totals 12 residues. Germline CDR1 SGHTA, CDR2 FQGNSA. CDR3 DNA sequence: TGTGCCAGCAGCTCGACAGGGTTAGCAGCTTTCTTT. Translation: CASSSTGLAAFF.

V is TRBV5-1 and J is TRBJ1-4; D remains unclear. From germline, CDR1 is SGHRS and CDR2 YFSETQ. Deletions cut 0 bases from V and 4 bases from J, with 13 bases between. CDR3 length: 16 amino acids. The CDR3 region is CASSLGMVPFNEKLFF. CDR3 DNA: TGCGCCAGCAGCTTGGGCATGGTTCCATTTAATGAAAAACTGTTTTTT.

This chain links TRBV5-1 with TRBJ2-7; perhaps TRBD2 as D (6 bases). The CDR3 spans 15 residues. V lost 7 bases, J lost 3 bases, and 20 bases lay in between. Looked up from germline, CDR1 is SGHRS and CDR2 is YFSETQ. The CDR3 reads CASRTSGGKYYEQYF. In DNA, the CDR3 is TGCGCCAGCCGCACGAGTGGGGGGAAGTACTACGAGCAGTACTTC.

In this sample, this clonotype turned up many times. The rearrangement joins TRBV6-5 to TRBJ1-6; 8 bases are shared with TRBD1. The germline gives CDR1 MNHEY, CDR2 SVGAGI. This CDR3 region has 14 residues. V trimming: 2 bases; J trimming: 9 bases; junction bases outside the gene matches: 3. The CDR3 loop is CASSYDRGLSPLHF. The DNA of the CDR3 is TGTGCCAGCAGTTACGACAGGGGCCTTTCACCCCTCCACTTT.

This clonotype has more than one count but fewer than ten. The gene calls are TRBV2 and TRBJ2-1; D remains unclear. Trimming took 8 bases from V and 3 from J, leaving 11 bases between them. In germline, CDR1 is SNHLY, CDR2 FYNNEI. CDR3 length: 13 amino acids. CDR3 in amino acids: CASCDPNYNEQFF. CDR3 nucleotide sequence: TGTGCCAGCTGCGACCCTAACTACAATGAGCAGTTCTTC.

The chain employs TRBV12-3 or TRBV12-4 and TRBJ2-5; TRBD1 matches 8 bases. This CDR3 comprises 13 residues. The V and J ends lost 6 bases and 5 bases, in that order; junction bases with no gene match: 5. The CDR3 DNA reads TGTGCCAGCAGGTCAGGACAGGGCGAGACCCAGTACTTC. Translated: CASRSGQGETQYF.

This clonotype was seen a single time. The rearrangement uses TRBV14 and TRBJ2-1; 12 nucleotides align to TRBD2. The V and J ends lost 7 bases and 5 bases, in that order; junction bases with no gene match: 6. Germline V lookup: CDR1 SGHDN, CDR2 FVKESK. CDR3 length: 15 residues. CDR3 in amino acids: CASTLAGGPHNEQFF. In DNA form, the CDR3 reads TGTGCCAGCACCCTAGCGGGAGGGCCCCACAATGAGCAGTTCTTC.

V gene TRBV7-2 combines with J gene TRBJ2-7; 12 nucleotides match TRBD1. The germline V gene encodes CDR1 SGHTA and CDR2 FQGNSA. V trimming: 5 bases; J trimming: 6 bases; junction bases outside the gene matches: 8. The CDR3 spans 15 residues. The CDR3 DNA is TGTGCCAGCAGCCAAACCGGGACAGGGGGCGCCGAGCAGTACTTC. Translating gives CASSQTGTGGAEQYF.

The genes are TRBV24-1 and TRBJ2-5; D gene uncertain. The CDR3 totals 13 residues. Germline CDR1 and CDR2: KGHDR and SFDVKD. V was shortened by 2 bases and J by 2 bases, with 5 bases between the two germline ends. This chain's CDR3 is CATSDWDQETQYF. The CDR3 DNA reads TGTGCCACCAGTGATTGGGATCAAGAGACCCAGTACTTC.

The table lists this clonotype with a count of one. V gene TRBV20-1 combines with J gene TRBJ1-4, with D maybe TRBD1 (5 bases). In germline, CDR1 is DFQATT, CDR2 SNEGSKA (reference sequence). The length of the CDR3 is 13 residues. Trimming took off 3 bases at V and 7 bases at J, with 12 bases between the two ends. The CDR3 loop reads CSARRGAGEKLFF. CDR3 DNA sequence: TGCAGTGCTAGGAGAGGGGCGGGTGAAAAACTGTTTTTT.

This clonotype was seen more than once but under ten times. The gene calls are TRBV15 and TRBJ2-7; TRBD1 matches at 9 bases. The junction had 7 bases not matched to a gene; V was cut back by 2 bases and J by 5 bases. CDR1 LNHNV and CDR2 YYDKDF come from the germline V gene (reference sequence). The CDR3 has 15 residues. The CDR3 DNA reads TGTGCCACCAGCAGATACGGGACAGGGCTGAACGAGCAGTACTTC. Its protein product is CATSRYGTGLNEQYF.

In this sample, this clonotype turned up many times. V usage is TRBV15 and J usage is TRBJ2-6; D not resolved. This CDR3 is 16 amino acids long. Germline values: CDR1 LNHNV, CDR2 YYDKDF (reference sequence). V was pared by 3 bases and J by 0 bases, with 9 bases between. This CDR3 reads CATSRPYSSGANVLTF. The CDR3 DNA reads TGTGCCACCAGCAGGCCTTATAGCTCTGGGGCCAACGTCCTGACTTTC.

V is TRBV24-1 and J is TRBJ1-2; D gene unclear. CDR1 and CDR2 from the germline V gene are KGHDR and SFDVKD. V was clipped by 1 base and J by 8 bases, with 10 bases between them. The CDR3 has 13 residues. CDR3 sequence: CATSDFAGIGYTF. Written as DNA, the CDR3 is TGTGCCACCAGTGATTTCGCGGGGATAGGCTACACCTTC.

The chain employs TRBV7-9 and TRBJ2-1; 8 nucleotides agree with TRBD2. The V and J ends lost 4 bases and 3 bases, in that order; junction bases with no gene match: 11. The CDR3 totals 17 residues. The germline gives CDR1 SEHNR, CDR2 FQNEAQ (reference sequence). The CDR3 coding sequence is TGTGCCAGCAGCTCATCCAGGACTAGCCTAGGCTACAATGAGCAGTTCTTC. Its translation is CASSSSRTSLGYNEQFF.

As for this clonotype: At one end the junction does not follow the germline gene, possibly because of a read error. The CDR3, as DNA: TGCGCCAGCAGCTTAATAGGGAACAATGAGCAGTTCTTC. Translation gives CASSLIGNNEQFF. This chain joins TRBV9 and TRBJ2-1, with no clear D. CDR1 is SGDLS and CDR2 is YYNGEE in the germline V gene. This CDR3 contains 13 residues.

This clonotype came up many times. This chain connects TRBV12-3 or TRBV12-4 to TRBJ1-1; 7 positions agree with TRBD1. After removal of 6 bases from V and 0 bases from J, the junction contained 10 bases not matched to a gene. The CDR3 loop spans 16 amino acids. This chain's CDR3 is CASSPDREGVNTEAFF. CDR3 in DNA: TGTGCCAGCAGCCCAGACAGGGAGGGCGTGAACACTGAAGCTTTCTTT.